Listed below are T cell receptor beta chains from one sample, sequenced in a study of blood T cell repertoires in COVID-19. TCRdb's copy holds only in-frame clones and misses some; the assay was immunoSEQ multiplex PCR. The table records 300,000 to 450,000 clones, around 85% of them present only once. The sample consisted of peripheral blood. All receptors come from a woman between 18 and 29 years old with acute or convalescent COVID-19. Each CDR3 is given with its conserved first and last residue. The D gene is left open where the match is weak. A row's size may be missing; if present it is once, few, many or a size class.

TGTGCCAGCAGCATCGACAGGGGGAACACCATATATTTT	CASSIDRGNTIYF	TRBV12-3/TRBV12-4	TRBD1	TRBJ1-3	few
TGTGCCACGCTGGCCGGGAATAACAATTCACCCCTCCACTTT	CATLAGNNNSPLHF	TRBV28	-	TRBJ1-6	-
TGCAGCGTTGGACAGGGTCACTCCTACGAGCAGTACTTC	CSVGQGHSYEQYF	TRBV29-1	TRBD1	TRBJ2-7	-
TGTGCCACCAGCCCCGGGACAGGGGGTTTCGAGCAGTACTTC	CATSPGTGGFEQYF	TRBV15	TRBD1	TRBJ2-7	once
TGTGCCAGCAGTCTGAGGGGACACAGCACCGGGGAGCTGTTTTTT	CASSLRGHSTGELFF	TRBV27	-	TRBJ2-2	-
TGTGCCAGCAGCGTAGTTGGAGACCCTGGAGAGACCCAGTACTTC	CASSVVGDPGETQYF	TRBV9	-	TRBJ2-5	once
TGCGCCAGCAGTGCAGACTCCTACGAGCAGTACTTC	CASSADSYEQYF	TRBV10-2	-	TRBJ2-7	-
TGTGCCAGCAGTTTAGTGGCAGGGGGCAGGGGTGAGCAGTTCTTC	CASSLVAGGRGEQFF	TRBV27	TRBD1	TRBJ2-1	-
TGTGCCAGTAGCTTGACAGACCAAGAGACCCAGTACTTC	CASSLTDQETQYF	TRBV19	-	TRBJ2-5	-
TGTGCCAGCAGTGACGGGACAGGGTACAATCAGCCCCAGCATTTT	CASSDGTGYNQPQHF	TRBV6-1	TRBD1	TRBJ1-5	-
TGTGCCAGCAGCTTCGAGTTCACCGGGGAGCTGTTTTTT	CASSFEFTGELFF	TRBV7-2	-	TRBJ2-2	-
TGTGCCAGCAGCGTAGGGGTGGGACAGGGGAACTATGGCTACACCTTC	CASSVGVGQGNYGYTF	TRBV9	TRBD1	TRBJ1-2	few
TGCGCCAGCAGCCAGGCTTCAGCGATCTCTGGAAACACCATATATTTT	CASSQASAISGNTIYF	TRBV4-1	-	TRBJ1-3	-
TGTGCCAGCAGCGTAGGGGGACAGCGCACAGATACGCAGTATTTT	CASSVGGQRTDTQYF	TRBV9	TRBD1	TRBJ2-3	-
TGTGCCAGCAGCCTCGCCGGGGGACGAGCAGATACGCAGTATTTT	CASSLAGGRADTQYF	TRBV7-3	-	TRBJ2-3	-
TGTGCCTGGAGTCGAGGGACAGGGAACAATCAGCCCCAGCATTTT	CAWSRGTGNNQPQHF	TRBV30	TRBD1	TRBJ1-5	-
TGTGCCAGCAGCCTAGGGACAGGTTACTCCTACGAGCAGTACTTC	CASSLGTGYSYEQYF	TRBV7-3	TRBD1	TRBJ2-7	-
TGTGCCAGCAGGGCTCAGGGGGCCACAGATACGCAGTATTTT	CASRAQGATDTQYF	TRBV2	TRBD1	TRBJ2-3	once
TGTGCCAGCACTCCAAGCGGCCAAGAGACCCAGTACTTC	CASTPSGQETQYF	TRBV28	-	TRBJ2-5	many
TGTGCCAGCAGTACTAAACAGGGGAAGTTGGAGACCCAGTACTTC	CASSTKQGKLETQYF	TRBV2	TRBD1	TRBJ2-5	-
TGCGCCAGCAGCCAAGACTGGCCTCAAGGCGGGAATGAGCAGTTCTTC	CASSQDWPQGGNEQFF	TRBV4-1	-	TRBJ2-1	-
TGTGCCAGCAGCTCCCCGACAGGGTTAAATTCACCCCTCCACTTT	CASSSPTGLNSPLHF	TRBV7-2	TRBD1	TRBJ1-6	once
TGTGCCAGCAGTTCCCCAGGGGCCTACGAGCAGTACTTC	CASSSPGAYEQYF	TRBV7-9	-	TRBJ2-7	-
TGCGCCAGCAGTGACCGCCACGGGGAGACCCAGTACTTC	CASSDRHGETQYF	TRBV10-1	-	TRBJ2-5	-
TGTGCAAGTCGCTTAGGGACTAGCGGGAGTTGGCAAGAGACCCAGTACTTC	CASRLGTSGSWQETQYF	TRBV12-2	-	TRBJ2-5	few
TGTGCCAGCAGTCCCGGGAGAAACTATGGCTACACCTTC	CASSPGRNYGYTF	TRBV6-5	-	TRBJ1-2	few
TGTGCCAGCAGCCGACGGACAGGGCCGAACACTGAAGCTTTCTTT	CASSRRTGPNTEAFF	TRBV3-1/TRBV3-2	TRBD1	TRBJ1-1	-
TGTGCCAGCAGGGCCGGGACAGGGGGTTACAATGAGCAGTTCTTC	CASRAGTGGYNEQFF	TRBV5-5	TRBD1	TRBJ2-1	-
TGTGCCAGCAGTGATTTGGACAGGGGGCTCCAACTAAACCAAGAGACCCAGTACTTC	CASSDLDRGLQLNQETQYF	TRBV2	TRBD1	TRBJ2-5	-
TGTGCCAGCAGTGAAACAGGTTACGAGCAGTACTTC	CASSETGYEQYF	TRBV25-1	-	TRBJ2-7	-
TGCGCCAGCAGCGCGACAGCTCTGGGAAACACCATATATTTT	CASSATALGNTIYF	TRBV5-1	-	TRBJ1-3	-
TGCGCCAGCAGTGAGTCGACTGGACAGGGCTCACCCCTCCACTTT	CASSESTGQGSPLHF	TRBV10-1	TRBD1	TRBJ1-6	few
TGCGCCAGCAGCGAGACAGGGGAGAACACTGAAGCTTTCTTT	CASSETGENTEAFF	TRBV5-1	TRBD1	TRBJ1-1	-